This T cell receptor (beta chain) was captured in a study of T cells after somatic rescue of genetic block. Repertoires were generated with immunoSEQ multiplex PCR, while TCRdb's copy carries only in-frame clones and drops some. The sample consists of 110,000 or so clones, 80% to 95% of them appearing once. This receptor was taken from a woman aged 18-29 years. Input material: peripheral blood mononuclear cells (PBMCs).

The CDR3 DNA sequence: TGCAGCGTTGAGAGCGGGGGGCTCCCAGATACGCAGTATTTT. Its protein is CSVESGGLPDTQYF. The J gene is TRBJ2-3, the V gene TRBV29-1, with 9 bases lining up with TRBD2. The CDR3 length is 14 residues. J was trimmed by 4 bases and V by 3 bases; bases with no gene match: 5. Germline lookup yields CDR1 SQVTM and CDR2 ANQGSEA.